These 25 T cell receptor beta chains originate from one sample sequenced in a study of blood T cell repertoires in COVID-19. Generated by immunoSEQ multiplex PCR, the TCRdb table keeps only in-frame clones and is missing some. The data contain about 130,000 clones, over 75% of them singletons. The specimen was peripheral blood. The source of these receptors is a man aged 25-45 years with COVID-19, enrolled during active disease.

CDR3 residues: CASSERQNYGYTF. The CDR3 nucleotides are TGTGCCAGCAGTGAGAGGCAGAACTATGGCTACACCTTC. The rearrangement joins TRBV2 to TRBJ1-2; the D is unclear. Germline loops: CDR1 SNHLY, CDR2 FYNNEI. V was cut by 3 bases and J by 2 bases, with 7 bases left in between. This CDR3 spans 13 amino acids.

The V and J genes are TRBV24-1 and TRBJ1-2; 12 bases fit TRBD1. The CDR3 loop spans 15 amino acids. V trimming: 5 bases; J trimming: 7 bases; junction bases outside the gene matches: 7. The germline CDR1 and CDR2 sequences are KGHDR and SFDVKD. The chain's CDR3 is CATSGPGQGAGGYTF. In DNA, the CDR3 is TGTGCCACCAGTGGACCGGGACAGGGGGCCGGTGGCTACACCTTC.

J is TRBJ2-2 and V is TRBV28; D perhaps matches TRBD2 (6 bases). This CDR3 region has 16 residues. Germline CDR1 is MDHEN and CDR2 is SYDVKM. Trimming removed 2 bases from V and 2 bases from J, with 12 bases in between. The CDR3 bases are TGTGCCAGCAGTTTACGGGGGACGGGAAACACCGGGGAGCTGTTTTTT. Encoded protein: CASSLRGTGNTGELFF.

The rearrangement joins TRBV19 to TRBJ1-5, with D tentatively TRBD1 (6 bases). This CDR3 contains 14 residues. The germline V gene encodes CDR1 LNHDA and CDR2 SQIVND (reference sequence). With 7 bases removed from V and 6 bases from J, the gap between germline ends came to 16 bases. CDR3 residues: CASNARGGGQPQHF. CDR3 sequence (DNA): TGTGCCAGTAACGCGCGGGGGGGCGGTCAGCCCCAGCATTTT.

CDR3 in amino acids: CASSVEDSSGYGYTF. CDR3 bases: TGTGCCAGCAGCGTAGAGGACAGCTCGGGGTATGGCTACACCTTC. The V call is TRBV9, the J call TRBJ1-2, with D perhaps matching TRBD1 (6 bases). Germline V CDR1 and CDR2: SGDLS, YYNGEE. CDR3 size: 15 residues. V gave up 0 bases and J gave up 5 bases, with 14 bases separating them.

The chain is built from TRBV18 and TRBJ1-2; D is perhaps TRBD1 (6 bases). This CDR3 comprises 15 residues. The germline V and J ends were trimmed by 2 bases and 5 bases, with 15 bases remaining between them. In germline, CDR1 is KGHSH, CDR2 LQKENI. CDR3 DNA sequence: TGTGCCAGCTCACCATTGAGGGGGATGGAATATGGCTACACCTTC. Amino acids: CASSPLRGMEYGYTF.

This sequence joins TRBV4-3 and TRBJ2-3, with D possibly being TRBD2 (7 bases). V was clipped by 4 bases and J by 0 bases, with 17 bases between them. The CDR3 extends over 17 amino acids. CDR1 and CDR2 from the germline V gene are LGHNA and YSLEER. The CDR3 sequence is CASSPSGGGASTDTQYF. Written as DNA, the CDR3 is TGCGCCAGCAGCCCTTCCGGAGGGGGGGCTAGCACAGATACGCAGTATTTT.

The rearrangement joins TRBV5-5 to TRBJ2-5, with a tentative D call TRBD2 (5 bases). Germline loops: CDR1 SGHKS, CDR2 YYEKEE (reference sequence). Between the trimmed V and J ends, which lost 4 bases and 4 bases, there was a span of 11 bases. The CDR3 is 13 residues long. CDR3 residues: CASSAGKLETQYF. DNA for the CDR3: TGTGCCAGCAGCGCCGGGAAACTAGAGACCCAGTACTTC.

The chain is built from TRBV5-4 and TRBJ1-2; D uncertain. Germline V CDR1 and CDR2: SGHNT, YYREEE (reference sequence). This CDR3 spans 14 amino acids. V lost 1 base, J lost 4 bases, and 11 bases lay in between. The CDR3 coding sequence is TGTGCCAGCAGCTTGCGGGATGGTGGCTATGGCTACACCTTC. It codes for CASSLRDGGYGYTF.

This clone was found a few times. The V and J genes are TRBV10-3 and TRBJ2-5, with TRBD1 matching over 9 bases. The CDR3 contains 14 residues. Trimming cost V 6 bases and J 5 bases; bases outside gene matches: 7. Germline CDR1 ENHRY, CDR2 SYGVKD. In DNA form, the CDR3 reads TGTGCCATCAGAAACGGACAGGGGTTGGAGACCCAGTACTTC. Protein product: CAIRNGQGLETQYF.

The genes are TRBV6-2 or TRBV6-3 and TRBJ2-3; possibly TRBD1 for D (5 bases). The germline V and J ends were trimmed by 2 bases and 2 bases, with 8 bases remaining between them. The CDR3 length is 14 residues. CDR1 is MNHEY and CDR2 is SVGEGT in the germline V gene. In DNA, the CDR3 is TGTGCCAGCAGTTACGACAGAGACACAGATACGCAGTATTTT. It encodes CASSYDRDTDTQYF.

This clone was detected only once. This CDR3 is CASSPLPLSSNYGYTF. The CDR3, as DNA: TGTGCCAGCTCACCCCTCCCCCTATCCTCTAACTATGGCTACACCTTC. J is TRBJ1-2 and V is TRBV18; D ambiguous. Germline loops: CDR1 KGHSH, CDR2 LQKENI. V lost 3 bases and J lost 0, with 14 bases in between. The CDR3 covers 16 residues.

CDR3 region: CASSISFGRGNQPQHF. The CDR3 DNA is TGTGCCAGTAGTATTAGCTTCGGCAGGGGCAATCAGCCCCAGCATTTT. V is TRBV19 and J is TRBJ1-5; tentative D call: TRBD1 (5 bases). Trimming left V 3 bases short and J 2 bases short, with 14 bases between. Looked up from germline, CDR1 is LNHDA and CDR2 is SQIVND (reference sequence). CDR3 length equals 16 residues.

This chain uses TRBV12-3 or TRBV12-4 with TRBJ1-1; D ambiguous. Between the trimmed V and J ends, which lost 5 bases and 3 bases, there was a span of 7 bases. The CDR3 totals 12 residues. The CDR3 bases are TGTGCCAGCAGTCTTACTGACACTGAAGCTTTCTTT. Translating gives CASSLTDTEAFF.

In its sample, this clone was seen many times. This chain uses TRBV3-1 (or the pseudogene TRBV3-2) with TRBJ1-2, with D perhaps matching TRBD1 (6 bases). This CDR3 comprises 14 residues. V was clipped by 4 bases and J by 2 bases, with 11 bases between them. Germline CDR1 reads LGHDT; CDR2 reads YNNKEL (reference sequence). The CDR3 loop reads CASSPRDKNYGYTF. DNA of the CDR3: TGTGCCAGCAGCCCCCGGGACAAAAACTATGGCTACACCTTC.

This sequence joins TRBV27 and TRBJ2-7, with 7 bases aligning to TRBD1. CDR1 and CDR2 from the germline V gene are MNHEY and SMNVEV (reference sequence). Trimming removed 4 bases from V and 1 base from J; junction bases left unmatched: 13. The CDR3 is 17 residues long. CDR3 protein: CASSYLVGQGVSYEQYF. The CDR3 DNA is TGTGCCAGCAGTTACTTAGTTGGGCAGGGGGTGTCCTACGAGCAGTACTTC.

The chain's CDR3 is CASSMATGSSYNEQFF. The CDR3 coding sequence is TGTGCCAGTAGTATGGCAACCGGGAGCTCCTACAATGAGCAGTTCTTC. The V and J genes are TRBV19 and TRBJ2-1; TRBD2 is a possible D gene (6 bases). The length of the CDR3 is 16 residues. Germline V CDR1 and CDR2: LNHDA, SQIVND (reference sequence). The V end lost 3 bases, the J end lost 0 bases, and 12 bases lay between the germline ends.

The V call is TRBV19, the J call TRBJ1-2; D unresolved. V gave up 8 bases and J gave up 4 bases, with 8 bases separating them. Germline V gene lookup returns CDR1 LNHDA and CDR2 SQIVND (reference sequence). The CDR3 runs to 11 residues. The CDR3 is CASGLSYGYTF. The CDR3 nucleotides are TGTGCCAGTGGACTATCCTATGGCTACACCTTC.

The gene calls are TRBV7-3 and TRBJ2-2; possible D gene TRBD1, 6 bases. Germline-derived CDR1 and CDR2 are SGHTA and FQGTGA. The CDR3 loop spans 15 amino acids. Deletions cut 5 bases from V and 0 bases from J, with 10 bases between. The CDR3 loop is CASSTGTPNTGELFF. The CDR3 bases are TGTGCCAGCAGCACAGGGACACCGAACACCGGGGAGCTGTTTTTT.

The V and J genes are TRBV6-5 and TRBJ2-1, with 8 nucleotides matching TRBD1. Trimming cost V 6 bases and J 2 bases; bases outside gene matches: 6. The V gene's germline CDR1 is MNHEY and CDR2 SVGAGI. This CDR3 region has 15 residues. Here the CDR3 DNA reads TGTGCCAGCAGACTTGGACAGGGCGCCTACAATGAGCAGTTCTTC. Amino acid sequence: CASRLGQGAYNEQFF.

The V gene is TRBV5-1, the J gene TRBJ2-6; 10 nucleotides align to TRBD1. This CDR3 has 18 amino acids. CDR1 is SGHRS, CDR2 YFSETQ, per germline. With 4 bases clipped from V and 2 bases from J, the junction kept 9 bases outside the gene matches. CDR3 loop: CASSLRDRGLAGANVLTF. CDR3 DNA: TGCGCCAGCAGCCTCCGGGACAGGGGTTTAGCTGGGGCCAACGTCCTGACTTTC.

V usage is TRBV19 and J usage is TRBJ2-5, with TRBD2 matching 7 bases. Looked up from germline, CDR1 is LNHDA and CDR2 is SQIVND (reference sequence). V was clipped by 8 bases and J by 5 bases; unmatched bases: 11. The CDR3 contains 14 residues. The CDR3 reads CASSRTGGRETQYF. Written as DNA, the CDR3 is TGTGCCAGTTCGCGGACGGGGGGTCGGGAGACCCAGTACTTC.

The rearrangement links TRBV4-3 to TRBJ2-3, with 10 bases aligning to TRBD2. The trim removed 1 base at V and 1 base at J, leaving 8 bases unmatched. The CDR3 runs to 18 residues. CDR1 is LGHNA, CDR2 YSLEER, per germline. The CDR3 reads CASSQGLAGGGGTDTQYF. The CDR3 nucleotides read TGCGCCAGCAGCCAAGGATTAGCGGGGGGCGGAGGCACAGATACGCAGTATTTT.

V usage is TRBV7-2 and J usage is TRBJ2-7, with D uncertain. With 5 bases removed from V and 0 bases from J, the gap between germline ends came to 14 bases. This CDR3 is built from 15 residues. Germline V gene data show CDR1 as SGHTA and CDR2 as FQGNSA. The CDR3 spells CASSPQPTSSYEQYF. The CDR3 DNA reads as TGTGCCAGCAGCCCCCAGCCGACAAGCTCCTACGAGCAGTACTTC.

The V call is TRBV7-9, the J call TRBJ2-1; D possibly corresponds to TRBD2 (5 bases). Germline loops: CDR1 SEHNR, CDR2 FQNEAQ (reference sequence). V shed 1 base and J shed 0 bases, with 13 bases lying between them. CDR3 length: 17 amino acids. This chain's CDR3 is CASSLERLAISYNEQFF. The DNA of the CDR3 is TGTGCCAGCAGCTTAGAAAGATTAGCGATCTCCTACAATGAGCAGTTCTTC.